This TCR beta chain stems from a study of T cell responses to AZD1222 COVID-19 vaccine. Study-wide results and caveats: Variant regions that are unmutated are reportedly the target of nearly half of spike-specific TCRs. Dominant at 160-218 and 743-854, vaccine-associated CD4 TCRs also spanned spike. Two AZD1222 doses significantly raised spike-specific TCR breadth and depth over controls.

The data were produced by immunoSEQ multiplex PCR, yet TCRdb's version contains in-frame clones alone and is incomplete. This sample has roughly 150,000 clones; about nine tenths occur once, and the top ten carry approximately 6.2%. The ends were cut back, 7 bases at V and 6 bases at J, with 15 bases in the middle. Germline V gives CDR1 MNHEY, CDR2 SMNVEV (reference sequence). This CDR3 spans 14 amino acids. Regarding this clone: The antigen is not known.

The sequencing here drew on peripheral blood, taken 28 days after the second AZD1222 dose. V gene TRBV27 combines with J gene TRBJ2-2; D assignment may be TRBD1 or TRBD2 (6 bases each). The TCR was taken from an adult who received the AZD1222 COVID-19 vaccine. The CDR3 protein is CASNLKGGAGELFF. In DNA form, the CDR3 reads TGTGCCAGCAACCTAAAGGGGGGCGCCGGGGAGCTGTTTTTT.